Shown below are 25 T cell receptor beta chains from a single sample sequenced in a study of T cells in Graves' hyperthyroidism and ophthalmopathy. There were TCR beta CDR3 regions amplified from RNA transcripts. The HTBI primer set served for first-round RT-PCR of the TCR CDR3. TCRdb analysed the multiplex PCR reads with MiXCR anew, one entry per CDR3 protein. In the table there are 550,000 to 700,000 distinct CDR3 sequences, about 43% of which are singletons. Sequencing was performed on peripheral blood or thyroid tissue (not recorded which). These receptor sequences come from an adult woman with Graves' disease, either hyperthyroidism or ophthalmopathy (not recorded which).

V usage is TRBV5-1 and J usage is TRBJ1-2; D not certain. This CDR3 region has 15 residues. Germline V gene data show CDR1 as SGHRS and CDR2 as YFSETQ. Trimming left V 2 bases short and J 0 bases short, with 11 bases between. In nucleotides, the CDR3 is TGCGCCAGCAGCTTTGAATCTTCTGCTAACTATGGCTACACCTTC. Its translation: CASSFESSANYGYTF.

This clonotype was seen ten or more times. This chain joins TRBV5-1 and TRBJ1-5; D perhaps matches TRBD1 (5 bases). V dropped 4 bases and J dropped 7 bases, with 12 bases sitting between them. The CDR3 is made up of 13 amino acids. Looked up from germline, CDR1 is SGHRS and CDR2 is YFSETQ. CDR3 DNA: TGCGCCAGCAGCCCCGAGGGGTGGCAGCCCCAGCATTTT. This gives the protein CASSPEGWQPQHF.

This clonotype was seen at least ten times. CDR3 region: CASSRGASSPLHF. CDR3 nucleotide sequence: TGTGCCAGCAGCCGGGGGGCGTCTTCACCCCTCCACTTT. This sequence joins TRBV3-1 and TRBJ1-6, with D perhaps TRBD1 (6 bases). The CDR3 sequence is 13 residues long. V lost 4 bases, J lost 9 bases, and 10 bases lay in between. Per germline, CDR1 LGHDT and CDR2 YNNKEL (reference sequence). Filled out from reference TRBV3-1 and TRBJ1-6, the complete variable domain reads DTAVSQTPKYLVTQMGNDKSIKCEQNLGHDTMYWYKQDSKKFLKIMFSYNNKELIINETVPNRFSPKSPDKAHLNLHINSLELGDSAVYFCASSRGASSPLHFGNGTRLTVT.

The rearrangement joins TRBV25-1 to TRBJ2-2; TRBD1 aligns across 8 bases. Germline values: CDR1 MGHDK, CDR2 SYGVNS. Trimming cost V 4 bases and J 6 bases; bases outside gene matches: 10. The CDR3 has 16 residues. CDR3 in DNA: TGTGCCAGCAGTGTACCGGGACAGGCTGAAGCCGGGGAGCTGTTTTTT. Its translation is CASSVPGQAEAGELFF.

The V and J genes are TRBV10-3 and TRBJ2-1; 9 nucleotides agree with TRBD2. The CDR3 has 19 residues. Germline CDR1 and CDR2: ENHRY and SYGVKD. V lost 4 bases, J lost 2 bases, and 15 bases stayed unmatched. CDR3 residues: CAISVERGARRSPYNEQFF. The CDR3 DNA is TGTGCCATCAGTGTGGAGCGGGGGGCGCGACGTAGCCCCTACAATGAGCAGTTCTTC.

This rearrangement joins TRBV7-9 to TRBJ2-7; tentative D call: TRBD2 (6 bases). Trimming pared 1 base from V and 5 bases from J, leaving 12 bases between. This CDR3 contains 14 residues. Germline CDR1 SEHNR, CDR2 FQNEAQ (reference sequence). The CDR3 protein is CASSLGVGGHEQYF. CDR3 coding DNA: TGTGCCAGCAGCTTAGGAGTGGGGGGTCACGAGCAGTACTTC.

This clonotype was recorded at least ten times. V and J are TRBV7-6 and TRBJ1-3, with D possibly TRBD1 on 5 matching bases. The CDR3 is made up of 19 amino acids. Per the germline V gene, CDR1 is SGHVS and CDR2 is FNYEAQ. Trimming shortened V by 2 bases and J by 0 bases, and 20 bases separated the two germline ends. The chain's CDR3 is CASSLFVSTPGGSGNTIYF. The CDR3 region has the DNA TGTGCCAGCAGCTTATTCGTGTCGACCCCCGGGGGCTCTGGAAACACCATATATTTT.

This clonotype was counted ten times or more. V usage is TRBV6-5 and J usage is TRBJ1-6; D not resolved. CDR1 and CDR2 from the germline V gene are MNHEY and SVGAGI. The CDR3 is 14 amino acids. V dropped 8 bases and J dropped 0 bases, with 8 bases sitting between them. The CDR3 DNA reads as TGTGCCAGCGGCTTGAGCTCCTATAATTCACCCCTCCACTTT. This sequence encodes CASGLSSYNSPLHF.

This chain links TRBV7-6 with TRBJ1-1, with D possibly matching TRBD1 (6 bases). Trimming removed 7 bases at V and 6 bases at J, with 24 bases between. The CDR3 consists of 16 residues. CDR1 SGHVS and CDR2 FNYEAQ come from the germline V gene. Written as DNA, the CDR3 is TGTGCCAGCATCGAACTCGGCCGGGGGGGCAGGTCTGAAGCTTTCTTT. This translates into CASIELGRGGRSEAFF. Supplemented by reference TRBV7-6 and TRBJ1-1, the full variable domain reads GAGVSQSPRYKVTKRGQDVALRCDPISGHVSLYWYRQALGQGPEFLTYFNYEAQQDKSGLPNDRFSAERPEGSISTLTIQRTEQRDSAMYRCASIELGRGGRSEAFFGQGTRLTVV.

With respect to this clonotype: This sequence may be a read error, since a much larger clone differs from it by one base. This chain links TRBV30 with TRBJ1-6; no clear D gene. CDR3 length equals 13 residues. V was cut by 4 bases and J by 9 bases, with 13 bases left in between. Germline V gene data show CDR1 as GTSNPN and CDR2 as SVGIG (reference sequence). The CDR3 coding sequence is TGTGCCTGGATTGCGGCCGATGGTTCACCCCTCCACTTT. It translates to CAWIAADGSPLHF.

The chain has TRBV7-2 and TRBJ1-2; maybe TRBD1 (5 bases). Trimming shortened V by 4 bases and J by 8 bases, and 11 bases separated the two germline ends. There are 12 residues in the CDR3. CDR1 and CDR2 (germline): SGHTA, FQGNSA. The DNA for the CDR3 is TGTGCCAGCAGCTCAAGGGGTGGCGGCTACACCTTC. Its protein is CASSSRGGGYTF.

Many counts were recorded for this clonotype. CDR3: CASSLRGGNSPLHF. The CDR3 region has the DNA TGTGCCAGCAGCTTACGAGGGGGAAATTCACCCCTCCACTTT. The V call is TRBV7-2, the J call TRBJ1-6; perhaps TRBD1 as D (6 bases). The germline V gene encodes CDR1 SGHTA and CDR2 FQGNSA. V was cut by 2 bases and J by 7 bases, with 9 bases left in between. This CDR3 spans 14 amino acids.

This clonotype has just a few counts. This chain links TRBV10-3 with TRBJ2-7; D is possibly TRBD1 (6 bases). Trimming pared 6 bases from V and 5 bases from J, leaving 11 bases between. The CDR3 totals 12 residues. Germline V CDR1 and CDR2: ENHRY, SYGVKD. The CDR3 DNA sequence: TGTGCCATCAGCGTACAGGGCCACGAGCAGTACTTC. Protein product: CAISVQGHEQYF.

This clonotype was seen many times. The chain joins TRBV15 to TRBJ2-7; 14 bases fit TRBD2. The ends lost 4 bases at V and 2 bases at J; junction bases unmatched: 7. Per the germline V gene, CDR1 is LNHNV and CDR2 is YYDKDF (reference sequence). The CDR3 has 17 residues. For the CDR3, the DNA is TGTGCCACCAGCACGGGACTAGCGGGAGCTACCCCCTACGAGCAGTACTTC. It specifies CATSTGLAGATPYEQYF.

The chain recombines TRBV7-9 with TRBJ1-2, with D perhaps matching TRBD1 (5 bases). Trimming took off 6 bases at V and 4 bases at J, with 12 bases between the two ends. The CDR3 has 13 residues. Germline loops: CDR1 SEHNR, CDR2 FQNEAQ (reference sequence). The CDR3 nucleotides are TGTGCCAGCAGAGCCACTGGGGGCTATGGCTACACCTTC. Residues: CASRATGGYGYTF.

This clonotype has at least ten counts. This chain connects TRBV25-1 to TRBJ2-2; D gene uncertain. Between the trimmed V and J ends, which lost 0 bases and 5 bases, there was a span of 16 bases. CDR1 MGHDK and CDR2 SYGVNS come from the germline V gene. The CDR3 loop spans 17 amino acids. CDR3 region: CASSEYFPKKSTGELFF. The DNA for the CDR3 is TGTGCCAGCAGTGAATACTTTCCCAAAAAATCGACCGGGGAGCTGTTTTTT.

Points on this clonotype: The junction does not match germline at one end; this may be a read error. The J gene is TRBJ2-5, the V gene TRBV10-3; weak D call: TRBD2 (7 bases). The germline gives CDR1 ENHRY, CDR2 SYGVKD. The CDR3 is made up of 14 amino acids. In DNA form, the CDR3 reads TGCGCCATCAGTTTATGGCGGGGGCTGGAGACCCAGTACTTC. It translates to CAISLWRGLETQYF.

V gene TRBV20-1 combines with J gene TRBJ2-7; D unclear. Per germline, CDR1 DFQATT and CDR2 SNEGSKA (reference sequence). The CDR3 spans 12 residues. Trimming shortened V by 5 bases and J by 1 base, and 9 bases separated the two germline ends. CDR3 loop: CSAPSYSYEQYF. The CDR3 nucleotides are TGCAGTGCTCCTTCCTATTCCTACGAGCAGTACTTC.

This clonotype was seen at least ten times. V gene TRBV12-3 or TRBV12-4 combines with J gene TRBJ2-7; 7 bases fit TRBD1. The V gene end was trimmed by 5 bases and the J gene end by 4 bases; junction bases not matched to a gene: 14. The CDR3 sequence is 16 residues long. The CDR3 sequence is CASSKDGTVNSYEQYF. The CDR3 coding sequence is TGTGCCAGCAGTAAGGACGGGACAGTCAATTCATACGAGCAGTACTTC.

This clonotype has only a few counts. CDR3 amino acids: CASSPIGWGAEAFF. In nucleotides, the CDR3 is TGTGCCAGCAGCCCCATCGGGTGGGGCGCTGAAGCTTTCTTT. The chain recombines TRBV27 with TRBJ1-1; perhaps TRBD1 as D (5 bases). CDR3 length: 14 residues. Germline V gene data show CDR1 as MNHEY and CDR2 as SMNVEV (reference sequence). V was pared by 6 bases and J by 6 bases, with 17 bases between.

The genes are TRBV29-1 and TRBJ2-5, with unresolved D. CDR1 and CDR2 from the germline V gene are SQVTM and ANQGSEA. The CDR3 extends over 12 amino acids. Trimming removed 5 bases from V and 0 bases from J, with 7 bases in between. The CDR3 sequence: CSVRWYQETQYF. The CDR3 region has the DNA TGCAGCGTTCGGTGGTACCAAGAGACCCAGTACTTC.

This clonotype was seen at least ten times. The chain links TRBV5-1 to TRBJ2-2; TRBD1 is a possible D gene (6 bases). V lost 5 bases and J lost 1, with 12 bases in between. The CDR3 loop spans 15 amino acids. Germline values: CDR1 SGHRS, CDR2 YFSETQ. The CDR3 region is CASRLLGQNTGELFF. Here the CDR3 DNA reads TGCGCCAGCAGGTTACTGGGACAGAACACCGGGGAGCTGTTTTTT.

At least ten counts were recorded for this clonotype. This chain uses TRBV9 with TRBJ1-2; no firm D call. CDR1 SGDLS and CDR2 YYNGEE come from the germline V gene. Trimming shortened V by 0 bases and J by 4 bases, and 4 bases separated the two germline ends. The CDR3 has 12 residues. The CDR3 sequence: CASSVGTYGYTF. CDR3 nucleotide sequence: TGTGCCAGCAGCGTAGGGACCTATGGCTACACCTTC.

Many counts were recorded for this clonotype. The germline gene is not matched at one end of the junction; a read error may be the cause. This chain joins TRBV2 and TRBJ1-3; D is unresolved. This CDR3 is built from 14 residues. Germline V CDR1 and CDR2: SNHLY, FYNNEI. CDR3 sequence (DNA): TGTGCCAGCAGTATAACACTGTCTGAAAACACCATATATTTT. As protein: CASSITLSENTIYF.

The sample holds many counts of this clonotype. V gene TRBV5-4 combines with J gene TRBJ1-4; a weak D match, TRBD1 (6 bases). With 4 bases removed from V and 3 bases from J, the gap between germline ends came to 13 bases. Germline CDR1 and CDR2: SGHNT and YYREEE (reference sequence). The CDR3 sequence is 15 residues long. CDR3 loop: CASSLEQGPNEKLFF. CDR3 DNA sequence: TGTGCCAGCAGCCTCGAACAGGGTCCTAATGAAAAACTGTTTTTT.